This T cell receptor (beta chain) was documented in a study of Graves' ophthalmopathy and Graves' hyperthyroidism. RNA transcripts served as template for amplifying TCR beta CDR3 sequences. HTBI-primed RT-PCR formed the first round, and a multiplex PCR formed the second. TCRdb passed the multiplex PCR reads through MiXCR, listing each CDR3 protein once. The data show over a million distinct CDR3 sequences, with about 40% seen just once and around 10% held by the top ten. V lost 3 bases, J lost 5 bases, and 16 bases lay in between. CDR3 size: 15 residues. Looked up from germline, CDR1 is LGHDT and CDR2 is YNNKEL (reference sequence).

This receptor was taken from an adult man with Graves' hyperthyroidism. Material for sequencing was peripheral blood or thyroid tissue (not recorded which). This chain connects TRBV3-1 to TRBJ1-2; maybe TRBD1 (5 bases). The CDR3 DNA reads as TGTGCCAGCAGCCAGTTCGCCGACAGCCAATATGGCTACACCTTC. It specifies CASSQFADSQYGYTF.